The T cell receptor (beta chain) under discussion was sequenced for a study of T cell responses to AZD1222 COVID-19 vaccine. Study-wide results and limits: Compared with day 0, the breadth and depth of the Spike-specific TCR repertoire rose significantly after two doses of AZD1222. Targets within unmutated variant regions were reportedly found for nearly half of spike-specific TCRs. White British donors predominated, females outnumbered males, and clonal diversity was possibly underestimated.

A note on this clone: The antigen is unknown.

The data were produced by immunoSEQ multiplex PCR, yet TCRdb's version contains in-frame clones alone and is incomplete. Of 150,000 or so clones listed, around 93% are singletons. Trimming took off 5 bases at V and 0 bases at J, with 8 bases between the two ends. This CDR3 is built from 14 residues. CDR1 and CDR2 (germline): LGHDT, YNNKEL (reference sequence). The sequencing used peripheral blood, collected 28 days after the second AZD1222 dose. The source of this sequence is an adult who received the AZD1222 COVID-19 vaccine. The V call is TRBV3-1 (or the pseudogene TRBV3-2), the J call TRBJ1-3; D is unclear. This CDR3 reads CASSWRSSGNTIYF. CDR3 DNA sequence: TGTGCCAGCAGCTGGCGGAGCTCTGGAAACACCATATATTTT.